This T cell receptor (beta chain) derives from a study of blood T cell repertoires in COVID-19. Study overall: COVID-19 samples from acute and convalescent phases originated in the United States, Italy and Spain. The cDNA or gDNA used as material had been derived from T cells, B-cell-depleted T cells, or PBMCs.

Authors' processing steps: Estimates of nucleated cell counts were drawn from the amplification of reference gene primers. Assay used: immunoSEQ multiplex PCR; TCRdb lists only in-frame clones, some missing. The V and J calls and clone size were taken over from that table, and D and trimming were inferred from the DNA. This sample has about 140,000 clones, with around nine tenths found just once. In germline, CDR1 is SGHRS, CDR2 YFSETQ. This CDR3 contains 14 residues. V was clipped by 4 bases and J by 2 bases; unmatched bases: 2. This clonotype was obtained from a man between 60 and 70 years old with active or convalescent COVID-19. The chain has TRBV5-1 and TRBJ1-3; TRBD1 matches at 8 bases. Source material: peripheral blood. The CDR3 DNA sequence: TGCGCCAGCAGCCAGACAGGGGCTGGAAACACCATATATTTT. Translating it yields CASSQTGAGNTIYF.